This T cell receptor beta chain was obtained from a study of radiotherapy plus CTLA-4 blockade in lung cancer. Across the study: Objective responses emerged in under 20% of patients, and 31% attained disease control. Study outcomes and limitations: An expansion of tumor-derived TCR clones occurred in blood after radiotherapy plus ipilimumab.

With regard to this clone: What it binds is not known.

After removal of 4 bases from V and 4 bases from J, the junction contained 10 bases not matched to a gene. CDR3 size: 15 residues. From germline, CDR1 is SGDLS and CDR2 YYNGEE. Generated by immunoSEQ multiplex PCR, the TCRdb table keeps only in-frame clones and is missing some. The data hold some 67,000 clones, with roughly four fifths observed a single time. Patients with chemo-refractory metastatic non-small-cell lung cancer received focal radiation plus CTLA-4 blockade with ipilimumab. The sequences come from peripheral blood, collected from a patient treated with radiotherapy plus ipilimumab. The TCR comes from a human donor with non-small cell lung cancer whose response to radiotherapy plus ipilimumab could not be evaluated. Some clones in this sample may be carry-over from other donors' samples. The chain couples TRBV9 to TRBJ2-7, with 8 bases aligning to TRBD1. The DNA for the CDR3 is TGTGCCAGCAGCCCAACCCCCGGGACAGGATACGAGCAGTACTTC. This encodes CASSPTPGTGYEQYF.